A single sample gave rise to the 23 T cell receptor beta chains below, sequenced in a study of metastatic and nonmetastatic thyroid tumors. TCRdb re-called the PCR reads via MiXCR. The profile covers about 93,000 clones, with 10% to 15% appearing a single time and over 9% taken by the ten largest. None of the patients had undergone any treatment ahead of thyroid surgery. The sample taken for sequencing was blood. The source of these receptors is a female donor with papillary thyroid cancer or a benign thyroid nodule (not recorded which). Some clones in this sample may be carry-over from other donors' samples.

To note about this clone: The conserved phenylalanine or tryptophan normally closing the CDR3 is absent here, so this likely arose from a read error. Because the CDR3's place on the DNA is in doubt, the DNA is left out and the CDR3 is given as listed by TCRdb. The chain employs TRBV20-1 and TRBJ1-6; the DNA was not used to check the table's D call, TRBD1. From its first to its last residue, the CDR3 has 15 amino acids. The germline V gene encodes CDR1 DFQATT and CDR2 SNEGSKA (reference sequence). This CDR3 reads CSATPPKGGNSPLHL.

This clone was detected many times. The J gene is TRBJ2-3, the V gene TRBV18; D perhaps matches TRBD1 (5 bases). V lost 2 bases to trimming and J lost 6 bases, with 6 bases between them. Per the germline V gene, CDR1 is KGHSH and CDR2 is LQKENI. The CDR3 runs to 12 residues. In nucleotides, the CDR3 is TGTGCCAGCTCACCAAACAGGGATACGCAGTATTTT. This encodes CASSPNRDTQYF.

This clone was recorded many times. The chain is built from TRBV20-1 and TRBJ2-1, with D tentatively TRBD1 (5 bases). CDR3 length: 14 residues. CDR1 and CDR2 from the germline V gene are DFQATT and SNEGSKA (reference sequence). V was trimmed by 6 bases and J by 7 bases, leaving 19 bases between them. CDR3 protein: CSAPTLTKGNEQFF. The CDR3, as DNA: TGCAGTGCACCCACGCTTACCAAGGGGAATGAGCAGTTCTTC.

This clone was picked up many times. The chain recombines TRBV6-1 with TRBJ2-7, with D perhaps TRBD1 or TRBD2 (5 bases each). The germline gives CDR1 MNHNS, CDR2 SASEGT. The CDR3 is 15 amino acids. Trimming took 3 bases from V and 3 from J, leaving 15 bases between them. The CDR3 DNA reads as TGTGCCAGCAGTGAGGGACCGCCTGACATCTACGAGCAGTACTTC. Translated, it gives CASSEGPPDIYEQYF.

This clone was recorded many times. This chain joins TRBV9 and TRBJ2-2; TRBD1 matches 9 bases. Germline loops: CDR1 SGDLS, CDR2 YYNGEE. J gave up 5 bases and V 3 bases, and 5 bases lay outside the gene matches. This CDR3 comprises 15 residues. The CDR3 DNA follows: TGTGCCAGCAGCGCCCGACAGGGGGGAACCGGGGAGCTGTTTTTT. Its protein is CASSARQGGTGELFF.

This clone was detected many times. One junction end disagrees with the germline gene, perhaps due to a read error. This chain connects TRBV6-1 to TRBJ2-1, with TRBD2 matching 9 bases. The CDR3 has 16 amino acids. Germline assignment: CDR1 MNHNS and CDR2 SASEGT. The CDR3 here is CASKVPSGISYSEQFF. In nucleotides, the CDR3 is TGTGCCAGCAAAGTCCCTAGCGGGATATCCTACAGTGAGCAGTTCTTC.

This clone occurred many times. This sequence joins TRBV7-9 and TRBJ1-2; D remains ambiguous. The CDR3 loop spans 13 amino acids. Germline loops: CDR1 SEHNR, CDR2 FQNEAQ (reference sequence). The ends were cut back, 3 bases at V and 4 bases at J, with 9 bases in the middle. The CDR3 coding sequence is TGTGCCAGCAGCTTGGACGGATCCTATGGCTACACCTTC. Its translation is CASSLDGSYGYTF.

This clone was counted ten times or more. This chain uses TRBV9 with TRBJ2-2; D might be TRBD1 (6 bases). V shed 3 bases and J shed 1 base, with 10 bases lying between them. This CDR3 comprises 15 residues. CDR1 and CDR2 (germline): SGDLS, YYNGEE. CDR3 in amino acids: CASSGRTVNTGELFF. For the CDR3, the DNA is TGTGCCAGCAGCGGTCGGACAGTGAACACCGGGGAGCTGTTTTTT. The variable domain in full, with the rest retrieved from reference TRBV9 and TRBJ2-2, is DSGVTQTPKHLITATGQRVTLRCSPRSGDLSVYWYQQSLDQGLQFLIQYYNGEERAKGNILERFSAQQFPDLHSELNLSSLELGDSALYFCASSGRTVNTGELFFGEGSRLTVL.

The sample holds many counts of this clone. The genes are TRBV30 and TRBJ1-5, with a weak D call TRBD1 (5 bases). In germline, CDR1 is GTSNPN, CDR2 SVGIG (reference sequence). The CDR3 covers 15 residues. Trimming removed 1 base from V and 0 bases from J, with 10 bases in between. The CDR3 DNA is TGTGCCTGGAGTGGGGGCAGCCATAGCAATCAGCCCCAGCATTTT. Translated, it gives CAWSGGSHSNQPQHF. The variable domain in full, completed from reference TRBV30 and TRBJ1-5, reads SQTIHQWPATLVQPVGSPLSLECTVEGTSNPNLYWYRQAAGRGLQLLFYSVGIGQISSEVPQNLSASRPQDRQFILSSKKLLLSDSGFYLCAWSGGSHSNQPQHFGDGTRLSIL.

In this sample, this clone turned up many times. The chain couples TRBV3-1 to TRBJ1-6, with a possible D match to TRBD1 (6 bases). Germline V gene lookup returns CDR1 LGHDT and CDR2 YNNKEL (reference sequence). Trimming removed 5 bases at V and 3 bases at J, with 11 bases between. The length of the CDR3 is 15 residues. CDR3 residues: CASSYDRSYNSPLHF. The CDR3 DNA is TGTGCCAGCAGCTACGACAGGAGCTATAATTCACCCCTCCACTTT.

This clone has a count of ten or more. The chain couples TRBV5-5 to TRBJ2-5; D call uncertain. The CDR3 is 15 amino acids. Germline CDR1 is SGHKS and CDR2 is YYEKEE (reference sequence). The ends were cut back, 4 bases at V and 1 base at J, with 14 bases in the middle. The CDR3 region is CASSTTSTIQETQYF. CDR3 bases: TGTGCCAGCAGCACGACATCGACAATCCAAGAGACCCAGTACTTC.

This clone occurred many times. One end of the junction varies from germline; a read error may be responsible. The chain is built from TRBV9 and TRBJ2-1; 14 bases are a match to TRBD2. The V gene's germline CDR1 is SGDLS and CDR2 YYNGEE. The CDR3 loop spans 17 amino acids. The CDR3 DNA reads TGTGCCAGCAGCGTCGGGACTAGCGGGAGCAGGGGCAATGAGCAGCTCTTC. Translation: CASSVGTSGSRGNEQLF.

This clone came up many times. Written as DNA, the CDR3 is TGTGCCGGGGGAGGGGCTGCCGGGGCCAACGTCCTGACTTTC. It specifies CAGGGAAGANVLTF. This chain joins TRBV6-2 or TRBV6-3 and TRBJ2-6; 7 bases are a match to TRBD2. There are 14 residues in the CDR3. Losses at the gene ends were 11 bases for V and 4 bases for J; bases not matched to a gene: 8. Germline lookup yields CDR1 MNHEY and CDR2 SVGEGT.

Turning to this clone: A single base separates this from a much larger clone, so it may be a read error. The chain carries TRBV20-1 and TRBJ2-5; maybe TRBD2 (8 bases). Germline CDR1 and CDR2: DFQATT and SNEGSKA (reference sequence). V lost 6 bases and J 5 bases, leaving 16 bases between the germline ends. The CDR3 spans 13 residues. The CDR3 reads CSAPGQREETQYF. CDR3 nucleotides: TGCAGTGCCCCGGGACAGCGGGAGGAGACCCAGTACTTC.

This clone was counted many times. The gene calls are TRBV27 and TRBJ2-7; TRBD2 agrees at 7 bases. This CDR3 has 18 residues. Germline trimming cut 4 bases from V and 3 bases from J; bases unmatched to any gene: 18. Germline V gives CDR1 MNHEY, CDR2 SMNVEV (reference sequence). Here the CDR3 reads CASSSFRKRREAVYEQYF. CDR3 coding DNA: TGTGCCAGCAGTTCCTTCCGAAAACGACGGGAGGCAGTCTACGAGCAGTACTTC.

This clone was recorded many times. This chain uses TRBV6-5 with TRBJ1-2; 9 nucleotides align to TRBD1. The germline V gene has CDR1 MNHEY and CDR2 SVGAGI. V shed 0 bases, J shed 7 bases, and the junction held 3 bases outside the gene matches. CDR3 size: 14 residues. The CDR3 DNA reads TGTGCCAGCAGTTACTCGACGACAGGGGGTGGCTACACCTTC. It is translated as CASSYSTTGGGYTF.

This clone was seen many times. The J gene is TRBJ1-2, the V gene TRBV12-3 or TRBV12-4; 10 bases map to TRBD1. With V trimmed by 4 bases and J by 8 bases, 10 bases remained unmatched. This CDR3 has 15 residues. CDR3 in DNA: TGTGCCAGCAGTTCGCAAAGACAGGGGGCTGGCGGCTACACCTTC. As protein: CASSSQRQGAGGYTF.

In its sample, this clone was seen many times. V usage is TRBV5-1 and J usage is TRBJ1-2; TRBD1 aligns across 7 bases. The germline gives CDR1 SGHRS, CDR2 YFSETQ. The J segment lost 8 bases and the V segment lost 4 bases, leaving 11 bases of the junction unmatched. This CDR3 has 14 amino acids. The CDR3: CASSQNRQGEGYTF. CDR3 coding DNA: TGCGCCAGCAGCCAGAACCGACAGGGTGAAGGCTACACCTTC.

This clone has a handful of counts. Since a much larger clone is just one base distant, this may be a read error. V usage is TRBV7-2 and J usage is TRBJ1-4; D possibly corresponds to TRBD1 (5 bases). The CDR3 is 17 amino acids. CDR1 and CDR2 from the germline V gene are SGHTA and FQGNSA. V lost 5 bases and J lost 5, with 21 bases in between. The CDR3, as DNA: TGTGCCAGCAGCCGCCCTGGAGGGGCAGTGACCAATGAAAAACTGTTTTTT. It is translated as CASSRPGGAVTNEKLFF. Combining the CDR3 with reference TRBV7-2 and TRBJ1-4 gives the whole variable domain GAGVSQSPSNKVTEKGKDVELRCDPISGHTALYWYRQSLGQGLEFLIYFQGNSAPDKSGLPSDRFSAERTGGSVSTLTIQRTQQEDSAVYLCASSRPGGAVTNEKLFFGSGTQLSVL.

This clone occurred many times. The chain joins TRBV28 to TRBJ1-2; 9 bases are a match to TRBD1. The CDR3 length is 14 residues. V dropped 5 bases and J dropped 4; count of bases not matched to a gene: 5. The germline gives CDR1 MDHEN, CDR2 SYDVKM. CDR3 in amino acids: CASSEGQGFYGYTF. CDR3 nucleotides: TGTGCCAGCAGTGAGGGACAGGGCTTCTATGGCTACACCTTC.

This clone has a count of ten or more. The gene calls are TRBV19 and TRBJ2-5; TRBD1 aligns across 10 bases. This CDR3 has 15 residues. Losses at the gene ends were 6 bases for V and 1 base for J; bases not matched to a gene: 5. Germline V lookup: CDR1 LNHDA, CDR2 SQIVND (reference sequence). Written as DNA, the CDR3 is TGTGCCAGTAGGAAATGGGACAGGGGCCAAGAGACCCAGTACTTC. Amino acids: CASRKWDRGQETQYF.

CDR3 DNA sequence: TGTGCCAGCAGTGGACAGGGCTCTGGAAACACCATATATTTT. Translation: CASSGQGSGNTIYF. The chain couples TRBV9 to TRBJ1-3; 8 bases line up with TRBD1. Germline CDR1 reads SGDLS; CDR2 reads YYNGEE. The CDR3 length is 14 residues. V lost 5 bases, J lost 0 bases, and 1 base stayed unmatched.

This clone appeared many times. The junction departs from the called germline gene at one end, perhaps through a read error. This sequence joins TRBV6-1 and TRBJ1-2; D possibly corresponds to TRBD1 (6 bases). Germline-derived CDR1 and CDR2 are MNHNS and SASEGT. The CDR3 runs to 15 residues. The DNA of the CDR3 is TGTGCCAGCAGGACAGGTGCCCTGGATAACTATGGCTACGCCTTC. Protein: CASRTGALDNYGYAF.